This T cell receptor (beta chain) was found in a study of blood T cell repertoires in COVID-19. This table comes from immunoSEQ multiplex PCR, and its TCRdb copy is limited to in-frame clones, with some not included. Seen here are some 350,000 clones, about 90% observed once, and the top ten hold roughly 5%. Sequencing input: PBMCs or T cells enriched from blood (not recorded which). The receptor was derived from a young woman who had recovered from COVID-19.

CDR3 amino acids: CASSLDADQETQYF. CDR3 DNA: TGCGCCAGCAGCTTGGATGCGGATCAAGAGACCCAGTACTTC. This sequence joins TRBV5-1 and TRBJ2-5; no clear D. Germline CDR1 and CDR2: SGHRS and YFSETQ. The CDR3 consists of 14 residues. V gave up 0 bases and J gave up 2 bases, with 8 bases separating them.